The 15 T cell receptor beta chains reported below all come from one sample, sequenced in a study of early T cells in non-severe SARS-CoV-2 infection. TCRdb re-derived calls from the 5' RACE reads in MiXCR, one entry per CDR3 protein. Of about 66,000 distinct CDR3 sequences in the sample, roughly 9% were seen once. The sequenced sample consisted of whole blood. The receptor source for this set is an adult who was a healthcare worker with PCR-confirmed SARS-CoV-2 infection or an uninfected control (not recorded which).

A few counts support this clonotype. This chain joins TRBV29-1 and TRBJ2-7; D is undetermined. The germline V and J ends were trimmed by 0 bases and 9 bases, with 12 bases remaining between them. This CDR3 has 12 residues. The germline CDR1 and CDR2 sequences are SQVTM and ANQGSEA. The CDR3 protein is CSVEDTASGQYF. In DNA, the CDR3 is TGCAGCGTTGAAGATACGGCGAGTGGGCAGTACTTC.

The chain has TRBV5-6 and TRBJ2-7, with TRBD1 as a possible D gene (5 bases). CDR3 length equals 14 residues. Between the trimmed V and J ends, which lost 4 bases and 2 bases, there was a span of 13 bases. Germline CDR1 and CDR2: SGHDT and YYEEEE. The CDR3 DNA is TGTGCCAGCAGCCCAGGGTTCCCTACCTACGAGCAGTACTTC. Translation gives CASSPGFPTYEQYF.

The CDR3 region has the DNA TGTGCCAGCAGCCAGGTGTCTCTCGAGCAGTACTTC. Its translation: CASSQVSLEQYF. The V call is TRBV3-1, the J call TRBJ2-7; no clear D. V lost 3 bases to trimming and J lost 6 bases, with 9 bases between them. Germline CDR1 and CDR2: LGHDT and YNNKEL (reference sequence). CDR3 length: 12 residues.

Only a few counts were recorded for this clonotype. The V call is TRBV2, the J call TRBJ1-2; TRBD1 might be the D (5 bases). Per the germline V gene, CDR1 is SNHLY and CDR2 is FYNNEI. The CDR3 is 14 amino acids. The V end lost 6 bases, the J end lost 9 bases, and 20 bases lay between the germline ends. Here the CDR3 DNA reads TGTGCCAGCAGCAATCGGGACCCCAGGTTCCGCTACACCTTC. It translates to CASSNRDPRFRYTF.

The chain carries TRBV6-2 or TRBV6-3 and TRBJ2-5; D is undetermined. The germline CDR1 and CDR2 sequences are MNHEY and SVGEGT. The CDR3 spans 13 residues. Trimming pared 2 bases from V and 1 base from J, leaving 5 bases between. CDR3 sequence reads: CASSYGVQETQYF. CDR3 bases: TGTGCCAGCAGTTACGGGGTCCAAGAGACCCAGTACTTC.

A few counts support this clonotype. The rearrangement uses TRBV6-1 and TRBJ2-3, with TRBD1 matching 8 bases. The CDR3 is 18 residues long. Germline CDR1 and CDR2: MNHNS and SASEGT. Trimming at V came to 4 bases and at J to 4 bases, leaving 16 bases not matched to a gene. The CDR3 sequence: CASSGLPQGGVFADTQYF. The CDR3 nucleotides read TGTGCCAGCAGTGGACTCCCACAGGGGGGAGTTTTTGCAGATACGCAGTATTTT.

This clonotype showed up many times. The J gene is TRBJ2-2, the V gene TRBV6-6, with TRBD1 identical over 7 bases. V lost 10 bases, J lost 4 bases, and 9 bases stayed unmatched. This CDR3 comprises 14 residues. CDR1 and CDR2 (germline): MNHNY, SVGAGI (reference sequence). CDR3 region: CAIRGGFSTGELFF. The DNA for the CDR3 is TGTGCCATCCGAGGGGGCTTTAGCACCGGGGAGCTGTTTTTT.

The V and J genes are TRBV28 and TRBJ2-4; 8 positions agree with TRBD2. V dropped 6 bases and J dropped 6; count of bases not matched to a gene: 7. The CDR3 totals 14 residues. Germline CDR1 MDHEN, CDR2 SYDVKM. CDR3 nucleotides: TGTGCCAGCAGGGGAGCGGGAGCTAGAAACATTCAGTACTTC. The encoded protein is CASRGAGARNIQYF.

The V call is TRBV6-1, the J call TRBJ1-5; D is unresolved. Germline V gene sequence: CDR1 MNHNS, CDR2 SASEGT. The CDR3 loop spans 13 amino acids. Deletions cut 7 bases from V and 7 bases from J, with 14 bases between. The CDR3 nucleotides read TGTGCCAGCAACGGCCAGGTATGGCAGCCCCAGCATTTT. Residues: CASNGQVWQPQHF.

The chain links TRBV19 to TRBJ1-1, with TRBD1 as a possible D gene (6 bases). The germline V and J ends were trimmed by 7 bases and 2 bases, with 14 bases remaining between them. The CDR3 has 14 residues. Germline V lookup: CDR1 LNHDA, CDR2 SQIVND (reference sequence). CDR3 region: CASIRYGGNTEAFF. In nucleotides, the CDR3 is TGTGCCAGTATCCGGTACGGGGGCAACACTGAAGCTTTCTTT.

This clonotype has just a few counts. The rearrangement uses TRBV3-1 and TRBJ1-6; D gene uncertain. CDR1 and CDR2 (germline): LGHDT, YNNKEL (reference sequence). The CDR3 is 12 residues long. Trimming cost V 2 bases and J 6 bases, with 2 bases left between them. The CDR3 nucleotides read TGTGCCAGCAGCCAATCTAATTCACCCCTCCACTTT. It encodes CASSQSNSPLHF. Full variable domain (remainder filled in from reference TRBV3-1 and TRBJ1-6): DTAVSQTPKYLVTQMGNDKSIKCEQNLGHDTMYWYKQDSKKFLKIMFSYNNKELIINETVPNRFSPKSPDKAHLNLHINSLELGDSAVYFCASSQSNSPLHFGNGTRLTVT.

This clonotype was detected a few times. The chain links TRBV12-3 or TRBV12-4 to TRBJ2-2; D is tentatively TRBD1 or TRBD2 (5 bases each). The CDR3 spans 16 residues. Trimming cost V 7 bases and J 4 bases, with 19 bases left between them. The CDR3 loop reads CASTTAEGEFTGELFF. As DNA, the CDR3 is TGTGCCAGCACAACAGCCGAAGGGGAGTTCACCGGGGAGCTGTTTTTT.

The rearrangement uses TRBV7-9 and TRBJ2-3; perhaps TRBD2 as D (5 bases). The CDR3 extends over 13 amino acids. Per germline, CDR1 SEHNR and CDR2 FQNEAQ (reference sequence). Trimming removed 3 bases from V and 9 bases from J, with 13 bases in between. The CDR3 here is CASSFIEGSTQYF. DNA for the CDR3: TGTGCCAGCAGCTTCATCGAGGGCTCGACGCAGTATTTT.

This chain uses TRBV11-2 with TRBJ2-2; D is possibly TRBD2 (5 bases). Germline V CDR1 and CDR2: SGHAT, FQNNGV. The germline V and J ends were trimmed by 6 bases and 1 base, with 15 bases remaining between them. This CDR3 comprises 16 residues. CDR3 sequence: CASSVTGGGNTGELFF. The CDR3 nucleotides are TGTGCCAGCAGTGTGACGGGCGGAGGGAACACCGGGGAGCTGTTTTTT.

This clonotype was seen repeatedly, ten times or more. V and J are TRBV5-1 and TRBJ2-7; no firm D call. Germline V gives CDR1 SGHRS, CDR2 YFSETQ. Trimming left V 0 bases short and J 4 bases short, with 14 bases between. This CDR3 region has 15 residues. The CDR3: CASSLEGSSWYEQYF. Here the CDR3 DNA reads TGCGCCAGCAGCTTGGAGGGTAGCAGCTGGTACGAGCAGTACTTC.